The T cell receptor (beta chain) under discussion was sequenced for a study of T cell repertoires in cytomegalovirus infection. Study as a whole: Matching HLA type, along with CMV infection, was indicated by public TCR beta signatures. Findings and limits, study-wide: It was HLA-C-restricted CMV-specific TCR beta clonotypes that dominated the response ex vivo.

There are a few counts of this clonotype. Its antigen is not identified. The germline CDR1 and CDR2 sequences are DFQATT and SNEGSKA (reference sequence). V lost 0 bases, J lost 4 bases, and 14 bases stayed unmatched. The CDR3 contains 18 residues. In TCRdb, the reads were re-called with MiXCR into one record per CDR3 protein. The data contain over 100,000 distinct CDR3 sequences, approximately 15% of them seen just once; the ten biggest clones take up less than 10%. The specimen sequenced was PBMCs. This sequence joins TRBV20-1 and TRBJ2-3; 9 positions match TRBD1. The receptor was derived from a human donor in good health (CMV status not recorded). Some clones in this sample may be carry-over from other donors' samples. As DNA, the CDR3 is TGCAGTGCTAGAGATTGGAGTCGGCCGGGACAGGGTGCAGATACGCAGTATTTT. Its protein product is CSARDWSRPGQGADTQYF.